These T cell receptor beta chains were read from a single sample in a study of identical twins. One entry per CDR3 protein results from TCRdb running MiXCR on the 5' RACE reads. The sample shows fewer than 650,000 distinct CDR3 sequences, approximately 10% of them seen only once. In addition, the sample was reused for a study of yellow fever vaccine responses in identical twins.

Sequenced input: PBMCs. These receptors all stem from a woman aged 18-35 years in good health. CDR3s include the opening cysteine and the closing phenylalanine or tryptophan. The D gene is left open where the match is weak. Rows may omit the clone size; those that give it use once, few, many or a size class.

j_call d_call clone_size v_call cdr3_aa cdr3_nt
TRBJ1-5 NA NA TRBV28 CASSFRYSNQPQHF TGTGCCAGCAGTTTCAGGTATAGCAATCAGCCCCAGCATTTT
TRBJ1-2 TRBD1 few TRBV7-9 CASSLAGQFGNYGYTF TGTGCCAGCAGCTTGGCGGGACAGTTCGGCAACTATGGCTACACCTTC
TRBJ2-3 TRBD2 NA TRBV4-2 CASSARLGPSGRALTDTQYF TGTGCCAGCAGCGCAAGATTGGGGCCTAGCGGGAGGGCCCTGACAGATACGCAGTATTTT
TRBJ2-1 TRBD2 many TRBV2 CASSVLAGGIDEQFF TGTGCCAGCAGCGTCCTAGCGGGGGGGATCGATGAGCAGTTCTTC
TRBJ2-7 NA few TRBV6-2/TRBV6-3 CASSYSNSLSYEQYF TGTGCCAGCAGTTACTCGAACAGCCTCTCCTACGAGCAGTACTTC
TRBJ2-1 NA few TRBV24-1 CATRGGPEHEQFF TGTGCCACAAGAGGCGGTCCCGAGCATGAGCAGTTCTTC
TRBJ2-3 NA few TRBV27 CASSPLQGTQYF TGTGCCAGCAGTCCCCTTCAGGGAACGCAGTATTTT
TRBJ2-2 NA few TRBV7-6 CASSLAPLPNTGELFF TGTGCCAGCAGCTTAGCACCTCTACCCAACACCGGGGAGCTGTTTTTT
TRBJ2-3 NA NA TRBV27 CASSSSGVSTDTQYF TGTGCCAGCAGTAGTTCCGGGGTTAGCACAGATACGCAGTATTTT
TRBJ2-7 NA many TRBV5-6 CASSPLGKTYEQYF TGTGCCAGCAGCCCACTGGGGAAGACCTACGAGCAGTACTTC
TRBJ1-2 TRBD1 few TRBV7-2 CASSPDRELYGYTF TGTGCCAGCAGCCCCGACAGGGAACTCTATGGCTACACCTTC
TRBJ2-1 TRBD2 few TRBV20-1 CSAHEGLADNEQFF TGCAGTGCTCATGAAGGACTAGCGGATAATGAGCAGTTCTTC
TRBJ2-2 NA many TRBV20-1 CSASGVGTGELFF TGCAGTGCTAGTGGTGTAGGCACCGGGGAGCTGTTTTTT
TRBJ2-5 NA many TRBV7-2 CASSWVQETQYF TGTGCCAGCAGCTGGGTACAAGAGACCCAGTACTTC
TRBJ2-7 NA NA TRBV28 CASSKPTGRSTNEQYF TGTGCCAGCAGTAAACCTACGGGGAGATCGACTAACGAGCAGTACTTC
TRBJ1-4 NA NA TRBV7-9 CASSFHGTLDEKLFF TGTGCCAGCAGCTTCCACGGGACATTGGATGAAAAACTGTTTTTT
TRBJ2-2 TRBD2 NA TRBV27 CASSLTRERTGELFF TGTGCCAGCAGTTTAACGCGGGAGCGGACCGGGGAGCTGTTTTTT
TRBJ2-2 TRBD2 NA TRBV11-1 CASSPWNLGGGGSSNTGELFF TGTGCCAGCAGCCCATGGAATCTGGGCGGCGGGGGAAGCTCTAACACCGGGGAGCTGTTTTTT
TRBJ2-7 NA many TRBV5-1 CASSLGQFSQAAYEQYF TGCGCCAGCAGCTTGGGACAGTTTTCCCAGGCGGCCTACGAGCAGTACTTC
TRBJ2-5 NA NA TRBV3-1 CASRREPGPQETQYF TGTGCCAGCAGACGAGAACCGGGTCCACAAGAGACCCAGTACTTC
TRBJ2-1 TRBD1 few TRBV29-1 CSTVRGTRVDEQFF TGCAGCACAGTCAGGGGGACGAGGGTTGATGAGCAGTTCTTC
TRBJ1-6 NA many TRBV28 CASSAPLGGRNSPLHF TGTGCCAGCAGTGCCCCCCTAGGGGGTCGTAATTCACCCCTCCACTTT